What follows are 30 T cell receptor beta chains derived from one specimen sequenced in a study of blood T cells in healthy people across ages. Primers used in a second PCR of roughly 7 to 12 cycles were a sample-barcoded 5' primer and a J-beta primer mix. Each CDR3 protein gets one entry after TCRdb re-called the 5' RACE reads with MiXCR. Among over 500,000 distinct CDR3 sequences listed, 52% were seen once. Sequenced: blood. Source of these receptors: a woman aged 80 or over in good health.

J is TRBJ2-2 and V is TRBV10-3; TRBD2 aligns across 9 bases. CDR3 size: 14 residues. CDR1 and CDR2 from the germline V gene are ENHRY and SYGVKD. V lost 7 bases and J lost 6; bases outside the gene matches: 6. For the CDR3, the DNA is TGTGCCATCAAGAAGCGGGGGGTATCCGGGGAGCTGTTTTTT. It is translated as CAIKKRGVSGELFF.

J is TRBJ2-3 and V is TRBV7-2; D possibly corresponds to TRBD1 (6 bases). The CDR3 is 17 residues long. In germline, CDR1 is SGHTA, CDR2 FQGNSA. Between the trimmed V and J ends, which lost 5 bases and 2 bases, there was a span of 20 bases. CDR3: CASSVNSPGHNTDTQYF. In nucleotides, the CDR3 is TGTGCCAGCAGCGTAAATTCGCCGGGACATAACACAGATACGCAGTATTTT.

The CDR3 here is CATMPERRNEQFF. The CDR3 DNA reads as TGTGCCACCATGCCGGAACGAAGGAATGAGCAGTTCTTC. This chain connects TRBV24-1 to TRBJ2-1; the D is unclear. The CDR3 runs to 13 residues. V was clipped by 8 bases and J by 7 bases, with 14 bases between them. The germline gives CDR1 KGHDR, CDR2 SFDVKD.

The rearrangement links TRBV7-8 to TRBJ1-2; possible D gene TRBD1, 6 bases. Looked up from germline, CDR1 is SGHVS and CDR2 is FQNEAQ. This CDR3 is built from 17 residues. Trimming removed 5 bases from V and 3 bases from J, with 22 bases in between. The CDR3 DNA reads as TGTGCCAGCAGCACACCCCTTAGGGGGGCAAAGGACTATGGCTACACCTTC. Translating it yields CASSTPLRGAKDYGYTF.

As concerns this clonotype: At one end the junction does not follow the germline gene, possibly because of a read error. The CDR3: CASIDITGRNSLLHF. The CDR3 bases are TGTGCCAGCATCGACATCACAGGGCGTAATTCACTCCTCCACTTT. The V call is TRBV7-9, the J call TRBJ1-6; a weak D match, TRBD1 (6 bases). There are 15 residues in the CDR3. Germline CDR1 reads SEHNR; CDR2 reads FQNEAQ (reference sequence).

The chain recombines TRBV27 with TRBJ1-4; TRBD1 agrees at 8 bases. The CDR3 is 14 amino acids. V was pared by 5 bases and J by 5 bases, with 4 bases of the junction left unmatched. Germline V CDR1 and CDR2: MNHEY, SMNVEV (reference sequence). The CDR3 DNA reads as TGTGCCAGCAGTGACAGGGGCGTAAATGAAAAACTGTTTTTT. This translates into CASSDRGVNEKLFF.

This clonotype was detected ten times or more. The chain carries TRBV2 and TRBJ2-7, with 7 bases fitting TRBD1. CDR1 and CDR2 from the germline V gene are SNHLY and FYNNEI. The length of the CDR3 is 13 residues. V shed 5 bases and J 3 bases; nucleotides not matched to a gene: 4. The CDR3 protein is CASSSTGVYEQYF. DNA of the CDR3: TGTGCCAGCAGTTCAACAGGGGTCTACGAGCAGTACTTC.

The chain carries TRBV24-1 and TRBJ2-5; 9 bases are shared with TRBD1. Trimming removed 5 bases from V and 0 bases from J; junction bases left unmatched: 3. Germline V lookup: CDR1 KGHDR, CDR2 SFDVKD. This CDR3 is 15 amino acids long. CDR3 nucleotide sequence: TGTGCCACCAGTGTCGGGACAGGGCACCAAGAGACCCAGTACTTC. Protein: CATSVGTGHQETQYF.

This chain links TRBV29-1 with TRBJ2-6; D remains ambiguous. Trimming left V 3 bases short and J 0 bases short, with 9 bases between. CDR1 is SQVTM, CDR2 ANQGSEA, per germline. The CDR3 has 15 amino acids. CDR3 sequence (DNA): TGCAGCGTTGATGGCAGCCGCTCTGGGGCCAACGTCCTGACTTTC. Translation gives CSVDGSRSGANVLTF.

This clonotype was observed at least ten times. This sequence joins TRBV28 and TRBJ2-1, with D possibly being TRBD1 or TRBD2 (6 bases each). The V gene's germline CDR1 is MDHEN and CDR2 SYDVKM. The V end lost 2 bases, the J end lost 4 bases, and 9 bases lay between the germline ends. This CDR3 is built from 14 residues. The CDR3 sequence is CASSLGGGYNEQFF. Here the CDR3 DNA reads TGTGCCAGCAGTTTAGGAGGGGGTTACAATGAGCAGTTCTTC.

This clonotype has at least ten counts. This chain connects TRBV12-3 or TRBV12-4 to TRBJ2-4, with a weak D call TRBD1 (5 bases). Trimming stripped 5 bases from V and 0 bases from J, with 17 bases between. The CDR3 extends over 17 amino acids. The CDR3 here is CASSAATGKLAKNIQYF. The CDR3 DNA is TGTGCCAGCAGTGCGGCCACAGGAAAACTAGCCAAAAACATTCAGTACTTC.

CDR3 protein: CSARRDLLYDEQFF. CDR3 nucleotide sequence: TGCAGTGCTAGAAGGGACTTACTTTACGATGAGCAGTTCTTC. The chain joins TRBV20-1 to TRBJ2-1; D might be TRBD2 (6 bases). In germline, CDR1 is DFQATT, CDR2 SNEGSKA (reference sequence). The CDR3 covers 14 residues. Trimming took off 2 bases at V and 8 bases at J, with 16 bases between the two ends.

This clonotype has ten or more counts. The chain carries TRBV28 and TRBJ1-5; D call uncertain. V shed 10 bases and J shed 0 bases, with 7 bases lying between them. There are 12 residues in the CDR3. Germline V gene data show CDR1 as MDHEN and CDR2 as SYDVKM. As DNA, the CDR3 is TGTGCCACTACCCTTAGCAATCAGCCCCAGCATTTT. As protein: CATTLSNQPQHF.

This clonotype came up many times. The chain employs TRBV25-1 and TRBJ2-1; TRBD2 agrees at 7 bases. With 9 bases clipped from V and 8 bases from J, the junction kept 1 base outside the gene matches. Per germline, CDR1 MGHDK and CDR2 SYGVNS. This CDR3 region has 10 residues. The CDR3 protein is CARLADEQFF. Written as DNA, the CDR3 is TGTGCCAGGCTAGCGGATGAGCAGTTCTTC.

This clonotype was observed at least ten times. The rearrangement links TRBV5-1 to TRBJ1-1; 7 bases fit TRBD1. V shed 2 bases, J shed 5 bases, and the junction held 12 bases outside the gene matches. Germline loops: CDR1 SGHRS, CDR2 YFSETQ. The CDR3 consists of 16 residues. The CDR3 region has the DNA TGCGCCAGCAGCTTTTCCCTACGACAGGGAGGTACTGAAGCTTTCTTT. This translates into CASSFSLRQGGTEAFF.

In its sample, this clonotype was seen many times. This chain connects TRBV9 to TRBJ2-5; D is unclear. Per germline, CDR1 SGDLS and CDR2 YYNGEE. Trimming removed 5 bases at V and 9 bases at J, with 14 bases between. The CDR3 spans 12 residues. The CDR3 coding sequence is TGTGCCAGCAGTTATTCCGGTGAGGCCCAGTACTTC. Residues: CASSYSGEAQYF.

The rearrangement uses TRBV5-5 and TRBJ2-1; D is unclear. From germline, CDR1 is SGHKS and CDR2 YYEKEE (reference sequence). V was clipped by 0 bases and J by 0 bases, with 10 bases between them. The CDR3 contains 16 residues. CDR3 DNA: TGTGCCAGCAGCTTGGGGCAGTCTAGCTCCTACAATGAGCAGTTCTTC. It translates to CASSLGQSSSYNEQFF.

The V call is TRBV28, the J call TRBJ2-5, with D possibly matching TRBD1 (5 bases). The CDR3 consists of 16 residues. V shed 4 bases and J shed 0 bases, with 15 bases lying between them. Germline-derived CDR1 and CDR2 are MDHEN and SYDVKM. For the CDR3, the DNA is TGTGCCAGCAGTTCCCTTCTCACAGGTAACCAAGAGACCCAGTACTTC. It encodes CASSSLLTGNQETQYF.

A word on this clonotype: One base away lies a much larger clone, so this may be a sequencing read error. The J gene is TRBJ1-4, the V gene TRBV20-1, with D hard to call. The germline gives CDR1 DFQATT, CDR2 SNEGSKA (reference sequence). The V end lost 3 bases, the J end lost 6 bases, and 17 bases lay between the germline ends. The CDR3 runs to 15 residues. The CDR3 nucleotides read TGCAGTGCTAGTGCTTACCCGCTTAGGGATGAAAAACTGTTTTTT. As protein: CSASAYPLRDEKLFF.

This clonotype was seen many times. CDR3 residues: CASSLGGGDYNEQFF. The CDR3 DNA sequence: TGCGCCAGCAGCTTGGGTGGCGGGGACTACAATGAGCAGTTCTTC. The rearrangement joins TRBV5-1 to TRBJ2-1, with a possible D match to TRBD2 (6 bases). This CDR3 has 15 amino acids. From germline, CDR1 is SGHRS and CDR2 YFSETQ. The V end was cut by 0 bases, the J end by 3 bases, with 10 bases between. The complete variable domain, with remaining parts taken from reference TRBV5-1 and TRBJ2-1, reads KAGVTQTPRYLIKTRGQQVTLSCSPISGHRSVSWYQQTPGQGLQFLFEYFSETQRNKGNFPGRFSGRQFSNSRSEMNVSTLELGDSALYLCASSLGGGDYNEQFFGPGTRLTVL.

This clonotype was observed at least ten times. This chain's CDR3 is CASSLPLAGGEQYF. The CDR3 coding sequence is TGTGCCAGCAGCTTGCCACTAGCGGGAGGTGAGCAGTACTTC. The chain carries TRBV7-9 and TRBJ2-7, with TRBD2 matching 12 bases. The CDR3 has 14 residues. Trimming removed 3 bases from V and 7 bases from J; junction bases left unmatched: 4. The germline gives CDR1 SEHNR, CDR2 FQNEAQ (reference sequence).

The rearrangement uses TRBV20-1 and TRBJ1-1; a weak D match, TRBD1 (5 bases). The CDR3 runs to 14 residues. V lost 0 bases and J 3 bases, leaving 11 bases between the germline ends. Per germline, CDR1 DFQATT and CDR2 SNEGSKA (reference sequence). The CDR3 DNA reads TGCAGTGCTAGAGAGGGAGGGGAAGACACTGAAGCTTTCTTT. Residues: CSAREGGEDTEAFF.

The chain joins TRBV5-1 to TRBJ2-2; D remains ambiguous. V was trimmed by 0 bases and J by 7 bases, leaving 7 bases between them. The CDR3 has 13 amino acids. CDR1 and CDR2 from the germline V gene are SGHRS and YFSETQ. CDR3 residues: CASSLDPSGELFF. CDR3 bases: TGCGCCAGCAGCTTGGATCCTAGCGGGGAGCTGTTTTTT.

The table lists this clonotype with a few counts. This clone may be a read error of a much larger clone one base away. The V call is TRBV11-2, the J call TRBJ2-1; 9 bases are shared with TRBD2. The J call is uncertain, as TRBJ2-7 better fits the DNA end. CDR1 and CDR2 from the germline V gene are SGHAT and FQNNGV. The CDR3 runs 19 residues. For the CDR3, the DNA is TGTGCCAGCAGCTTAGACTCTTCTAGCGGGGTTAGCTCCTACAATGAGCAGTACTTC. It encodes CASSLDSSSGVSSYNEQYF.

This clonotype has just a few counts. The chain links TRBV5-1 to TRBJ2-3; D not certain. V gave up 4 bases and J gave up 3 bases, with 15 bases separating them. Germline values: CDR1 SGHRS, CDR2 YFSETQ. The CDR3 runs to 15 residues. CDR3 DNA: TGCGCCAGCAGCCCCCCCCTCGTGACAACAGATACGCAGTATTTT. Protein: CASSPPLVTTDTQYF.

In regard to this clonotype: Relative to the germline gene, one junction end is altered; a read error may explain this. The CDR3 loop is CASSSTTSATSEKLFF. DNA of the CDR3: TGTGCCAGCAGCTCGACCACTTCTGCAACTAGTGAAAAACTGTTTTTT. V and J are TRBV7-9 and TRBJ1-4; the D is unclear. The CDR3 loop spans 16 amino acids. Germline-derived CDR1 and CDR2 are SEHNR and FQNEAQ (reference sequence).

Note on this clonotype: A read error may explain this, as a much larger clone is one base away. The chain couples TRBV7-2 to TRBJ2-7; 13 bases are shared with TRBD2. The CDR3 extends over 15 amino acids. CDR1 and CDR2 from the germline V gene are SGHTA and FQGNSA. CDR3 amino acids: CAGSRTSGSHYEQYF. The CDR3 region has the DNA TGTGCCGGCAGCCGGACTAGCGGGAGTCACTACGAGCAGTACTTC.

The V gene is TRBV20-1, the J gene TRBJ2-1, with D perhaps matching TRBD2 (5 bases). With 5 bases removed from V and 1 base from J, the gap between germline ends came to 21 bases. The germline V gene encodes CDR1 DFQATT and CDR2 SNEGSKA (reference sequence). The CDR3 is 17 amino acids. The CDR3 DNA is TGCAGTGCTCCCCACCGACTGGCGGGTAATTCCTACAATGAGCAGTTCTTC. As protein: CSAPHRLAGNSYNEQFF.

This clonotype has at least ten counts. The gene calls are TRBV5-1 and TRBJ2-3, with D possibly being TRBD2 (6 bases). This CDR3 spans 17 amino acids. The germline CDR1 and CDR2 sequences are SGHRS and YFSETQ. V gave up 4 bases and J gave up 0 bases, with 18 bases separating them. Here the CDR3 reads CASSRGFGGPSTDTQYF. The CDR3, as DNA: TGCGCCAGCAGCCGGGGGTTCGGCGGACCTAGCACAGATACGCAGTATTTT.

This clonotype was observed at least ten times. The rearrangement links TRBV4-1 to TRBJ2-7; possible D gene TRBD2, 5 bases. Germline CDR1 is MGHRA and CDR2 is YSYEKL. With 3 bases removed from V and 4 bases from J, the gap between germline ends came to 22 bases. This CDR3 has 17 amino acids. CDR3 protein: CASSQRSADSFPYEQYF. The CDR3 bases are TGCGCCAGCAGCCAGAGGAGTGCGGACTCCTTCCCTTACGAGCAGTACTTC.